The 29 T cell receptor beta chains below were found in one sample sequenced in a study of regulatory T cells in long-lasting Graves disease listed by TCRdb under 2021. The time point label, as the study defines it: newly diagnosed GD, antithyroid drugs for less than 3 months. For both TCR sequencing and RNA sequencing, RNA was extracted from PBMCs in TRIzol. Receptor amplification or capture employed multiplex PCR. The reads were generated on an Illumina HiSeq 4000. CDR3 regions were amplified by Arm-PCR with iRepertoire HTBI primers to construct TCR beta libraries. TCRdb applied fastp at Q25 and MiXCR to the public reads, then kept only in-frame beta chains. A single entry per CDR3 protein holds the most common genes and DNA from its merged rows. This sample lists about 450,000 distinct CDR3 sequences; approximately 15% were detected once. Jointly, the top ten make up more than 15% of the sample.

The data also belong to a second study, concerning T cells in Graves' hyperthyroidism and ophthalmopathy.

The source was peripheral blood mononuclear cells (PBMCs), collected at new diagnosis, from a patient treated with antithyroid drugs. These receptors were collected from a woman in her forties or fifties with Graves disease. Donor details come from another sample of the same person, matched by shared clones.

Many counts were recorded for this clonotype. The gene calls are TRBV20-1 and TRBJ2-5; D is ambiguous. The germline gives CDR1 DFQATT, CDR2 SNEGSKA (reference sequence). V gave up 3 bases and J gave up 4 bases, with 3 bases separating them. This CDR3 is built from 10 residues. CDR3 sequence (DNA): TGCAGTGCTAGTACAGAGACCCAGTACTTC. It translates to CSASTETQYF.

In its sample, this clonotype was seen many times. The CDR3 loop reads CASSTGGMDQPQHF. The DNA of the CDR3 is TGTGCCAGCAGCACAGGGGGCATGGATCAGCCCCAGCATTTT. The chain has TRBV3-1 and TRBJ1-5; 9 bases agree with TRBD1. CDR3 size: 14 residues. CDR1 and CDR2 (germline): LGHDT, YNNKEL (reference sequence). V lost 5 bases, J lost 5 bases, and 4 bases stayed unmatched.

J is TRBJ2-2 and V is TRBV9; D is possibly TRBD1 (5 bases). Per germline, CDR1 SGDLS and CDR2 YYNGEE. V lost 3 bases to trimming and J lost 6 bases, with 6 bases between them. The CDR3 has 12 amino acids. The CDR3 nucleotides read TGTGCCAGCAGCGCGACAGCCGGGGAGCTGTTTTTT. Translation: CASSATAGELFF.

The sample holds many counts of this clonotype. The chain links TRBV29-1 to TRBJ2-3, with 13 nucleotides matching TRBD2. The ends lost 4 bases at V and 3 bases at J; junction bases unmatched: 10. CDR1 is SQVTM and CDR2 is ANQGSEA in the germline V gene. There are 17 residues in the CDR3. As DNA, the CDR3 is TGCAGCGTTGCTCCACTCCGGACTAGCGGGAGAACAGATACGCAGTATTTT. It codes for CSVAPLRTSGRTDTQYF.

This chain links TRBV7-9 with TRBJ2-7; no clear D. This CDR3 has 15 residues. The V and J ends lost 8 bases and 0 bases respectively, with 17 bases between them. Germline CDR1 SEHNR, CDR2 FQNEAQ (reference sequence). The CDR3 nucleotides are TGTGCCAGCGGCCCCACCTTGGACGGCTCCTACGAGCAGTACTTC. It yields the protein CASGPTLDGSYEQYF.

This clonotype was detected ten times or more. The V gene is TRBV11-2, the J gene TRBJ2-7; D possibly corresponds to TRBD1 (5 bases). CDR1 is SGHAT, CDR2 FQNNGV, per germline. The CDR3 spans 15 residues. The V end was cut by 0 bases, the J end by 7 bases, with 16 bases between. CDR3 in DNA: TGTGCCAGCAGCTTAGAAGGACACCCCCTCAGGGAGCAGTACTTC. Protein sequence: CASSLEGHPLREQYF. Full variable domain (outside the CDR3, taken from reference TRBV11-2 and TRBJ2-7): EAGVAQSPRYKIIEKRQSVAFWCNPISGHATLYWYQQILGQGPKLLIQFQNNGVVDDSQLPKDRFSAERLKGVDSTLKIQPAKLEDSAVYLCASSLEGHPLREQYFGPGTRLTVT.

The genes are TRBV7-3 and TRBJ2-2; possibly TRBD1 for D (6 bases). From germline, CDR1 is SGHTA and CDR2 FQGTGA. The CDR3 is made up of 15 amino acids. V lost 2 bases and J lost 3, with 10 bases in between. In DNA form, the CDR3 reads TGTGCCAGCAGCTTATACCCAGGGGACACCGGGGAGCTGTTTTTT. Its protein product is CASSLYPGDTGELFF.

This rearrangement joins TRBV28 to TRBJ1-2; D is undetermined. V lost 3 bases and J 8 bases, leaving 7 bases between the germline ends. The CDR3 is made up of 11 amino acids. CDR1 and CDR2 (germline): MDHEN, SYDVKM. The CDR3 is CASSFFWGYTF. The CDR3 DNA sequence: TGTGCCAGCAGTTTCTTCTGGGGCTACACCTTC.

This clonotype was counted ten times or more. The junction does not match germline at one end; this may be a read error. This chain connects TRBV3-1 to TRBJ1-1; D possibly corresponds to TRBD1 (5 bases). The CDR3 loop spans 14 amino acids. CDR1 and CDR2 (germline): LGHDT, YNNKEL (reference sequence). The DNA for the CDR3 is TGCGCCAGCAGCCAGGGTCAGGGGAACACTGAAGCTTTCTTT. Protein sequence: CASSQGQGNTEAFF.

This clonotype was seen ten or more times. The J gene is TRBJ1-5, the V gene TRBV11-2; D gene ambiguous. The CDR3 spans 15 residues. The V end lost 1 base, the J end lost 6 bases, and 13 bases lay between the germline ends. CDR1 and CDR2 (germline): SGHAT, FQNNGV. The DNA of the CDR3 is TGTGCCAGCAGCTTAGGAAAGAACCCGAGTCAGCCCCAGCATTTT. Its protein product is CASSLGKNPSQPQHF.

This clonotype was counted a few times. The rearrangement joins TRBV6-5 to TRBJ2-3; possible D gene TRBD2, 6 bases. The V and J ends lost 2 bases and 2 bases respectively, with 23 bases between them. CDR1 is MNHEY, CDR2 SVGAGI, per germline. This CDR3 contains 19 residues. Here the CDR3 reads CASSYRAGTANGLTDTQYF. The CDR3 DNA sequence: TGTGCCAGCAGTTACAGGGCCGGGACTGCGAATGGCCTCACAGATACGCAGTATTTT.

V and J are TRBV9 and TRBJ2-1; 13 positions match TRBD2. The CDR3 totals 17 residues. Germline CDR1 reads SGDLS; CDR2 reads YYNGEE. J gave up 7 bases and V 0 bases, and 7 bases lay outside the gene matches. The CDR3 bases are TGTGCCAGCAGCGTAGGAGGGGTGACTAGCGGGAGGAATGAGCAGTTCTTC. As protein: CASSVGGVTSGRNEQFF.

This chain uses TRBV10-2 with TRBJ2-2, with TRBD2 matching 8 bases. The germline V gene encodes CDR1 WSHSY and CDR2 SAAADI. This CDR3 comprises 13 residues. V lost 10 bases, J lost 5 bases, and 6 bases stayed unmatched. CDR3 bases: TGCGCCATCGGGACTAGAAATACCGGGGAGCTGTTTTTT. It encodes CAIGTRNTGELFF.

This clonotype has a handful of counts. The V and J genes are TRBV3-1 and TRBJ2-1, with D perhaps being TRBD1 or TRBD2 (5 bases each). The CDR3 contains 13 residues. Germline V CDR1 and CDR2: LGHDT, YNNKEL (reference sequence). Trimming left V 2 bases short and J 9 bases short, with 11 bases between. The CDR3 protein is CASSQQLGAEQFF. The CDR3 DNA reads TGTGCCAGCAGCCAACAACTAGGGGCTGAGCAGTTCTTC.

CDR3 in amino acids: CASSRELNEKLFF. The CDR3 DNA reads TGTGCCAGCAGCCGGGAACTCAATGAAAAACTGTTTTTT. This rearrangement joins TRBV7-2 to TRBJ1-4; D not resolved. The CDR3 has 13 residues. Germline V gives CDR1 SGHTA, CDR2 FQGNSA. V was clipped by 5 bases and J by 5 bases, with 9 bases between them.

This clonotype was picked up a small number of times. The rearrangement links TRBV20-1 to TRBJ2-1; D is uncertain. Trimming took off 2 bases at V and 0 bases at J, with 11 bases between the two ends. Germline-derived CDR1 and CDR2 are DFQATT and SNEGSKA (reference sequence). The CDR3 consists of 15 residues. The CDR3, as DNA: TGCAGTGCTAGAATGCAAATTAGCTCCTACAATGAGCAGTTCTTC. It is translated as CSARMQISSYNEQFF.

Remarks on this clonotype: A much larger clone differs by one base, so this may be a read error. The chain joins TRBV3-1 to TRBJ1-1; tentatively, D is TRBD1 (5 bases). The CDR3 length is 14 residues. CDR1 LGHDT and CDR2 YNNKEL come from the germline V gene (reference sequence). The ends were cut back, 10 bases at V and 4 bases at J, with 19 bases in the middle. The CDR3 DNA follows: TGTGCCACCCAAACCGGGGCAGGGAGCACTGAAGCTTTCTTT. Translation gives CATQTGAGSTEAFF. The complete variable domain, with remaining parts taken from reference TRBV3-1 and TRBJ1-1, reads DTAVSQTPKYLVTQMGNDKSIKCEQNLGHDTMYWYKQDSKKFLKIMFSYNNKELIINETVPNRFSPKSPDKAHLNLHINSLELGDSAVYFCATQTGAGSTEAFFGQGTRLTVV.

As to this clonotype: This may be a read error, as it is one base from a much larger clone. The CDR3: CASSKDGVEETQYF. As DNA, the CDR3 is TGTGCCAGTAGTAAGGACGGGGTTGAGGAGACCCAGTACTTC. The V and J genes are TRBV19 and TRBJ2-3, with D perhaps TRBD2 (5 bases). The J call may be mistaken, given a closer DNA end match to TRBJ2-5. Germline V gene sequence: CDR1 LNHDA, CDR2 SQIVND (reference sequence). CDR3 length: 14 residues.

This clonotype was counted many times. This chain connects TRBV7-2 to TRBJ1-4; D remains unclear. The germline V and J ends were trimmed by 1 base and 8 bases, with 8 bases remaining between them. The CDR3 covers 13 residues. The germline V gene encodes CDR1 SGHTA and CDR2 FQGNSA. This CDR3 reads CASSLGFREKLFF. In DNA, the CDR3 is TGTGCCAGCAGCTTAGGGTTTAGGGAAAAACTGTTTTTT.

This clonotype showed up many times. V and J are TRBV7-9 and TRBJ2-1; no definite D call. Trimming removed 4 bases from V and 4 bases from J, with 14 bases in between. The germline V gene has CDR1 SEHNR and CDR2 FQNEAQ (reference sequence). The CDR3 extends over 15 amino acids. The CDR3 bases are TGTGCCAGCAGCTCCATGGGCGGTGGATACAATGAGCAGTTCTTC. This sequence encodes CASSSMGGGYNEQFF.

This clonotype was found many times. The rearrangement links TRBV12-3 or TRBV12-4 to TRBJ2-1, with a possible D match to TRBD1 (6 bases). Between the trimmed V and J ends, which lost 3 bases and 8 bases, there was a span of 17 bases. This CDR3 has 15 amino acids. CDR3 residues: CASSLGQPGEYEQFF. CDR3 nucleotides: TGTGCCAGCAGTTTGGGTCAGCCAGGGGAGTATGAGCAGTTCTTC.

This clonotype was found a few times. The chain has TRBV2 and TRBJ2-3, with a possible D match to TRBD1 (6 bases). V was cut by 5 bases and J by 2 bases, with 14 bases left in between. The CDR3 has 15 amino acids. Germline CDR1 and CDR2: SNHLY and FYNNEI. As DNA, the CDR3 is TGTGCCAGCAGTAAACAGGGCCCGAACACAGATACGCAGTATTTT. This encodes CASSKQGPNTDTQYF.

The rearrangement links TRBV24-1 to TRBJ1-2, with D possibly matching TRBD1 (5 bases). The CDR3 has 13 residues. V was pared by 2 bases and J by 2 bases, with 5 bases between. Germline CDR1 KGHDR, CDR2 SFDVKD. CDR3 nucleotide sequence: TGTGCCACCAGTGATTGGGACAACTATGGCTACACCTTC. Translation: CATSDWDNYGYTF.

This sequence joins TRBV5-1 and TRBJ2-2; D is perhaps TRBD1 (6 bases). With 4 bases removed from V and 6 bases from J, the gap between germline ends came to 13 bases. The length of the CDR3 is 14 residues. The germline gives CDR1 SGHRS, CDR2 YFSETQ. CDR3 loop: CASSLDSSAGELFF. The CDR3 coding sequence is TGCGCCAGCAGCCTGGACAGTTCGGCCGGGGAGCTGTTTTTT.

CDR3 loop: CATSRTQGASYEQYF. The CDR3 DNA is TGTGCCACCAGCAGAACACAGGGGGCTTCCTACGAGCAGTACTTC. The chain uses TRBV15 and TRBJ2-7; 9 bases line up with TRBD1. The junction had 3 bases not matched to a gene; V was cut back by 2 bases and J by 1 base. From germline, CDR1 is LNHNV and CDR2 YYDKDF (reference sequence). The CDR3 extends over 15 amino acids.

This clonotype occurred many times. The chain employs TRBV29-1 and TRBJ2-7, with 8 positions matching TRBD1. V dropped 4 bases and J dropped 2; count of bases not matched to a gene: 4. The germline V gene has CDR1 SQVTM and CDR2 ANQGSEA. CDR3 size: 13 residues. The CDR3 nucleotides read TGCAGCGTTGCCGAGACAGGGGCCTACGAGCAGTACTTC. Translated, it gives CSVAETGAYEQYF.

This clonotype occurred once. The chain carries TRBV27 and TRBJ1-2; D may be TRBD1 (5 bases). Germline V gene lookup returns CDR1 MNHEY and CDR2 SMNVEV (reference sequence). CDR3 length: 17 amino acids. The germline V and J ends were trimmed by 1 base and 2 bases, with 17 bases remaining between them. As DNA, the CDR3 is TGTGCCAGCAGTTTATTAGGCTCTTTGACAGAGAACTATGGCTACACCTTC. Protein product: CASSLLGSLTENYGYTF.

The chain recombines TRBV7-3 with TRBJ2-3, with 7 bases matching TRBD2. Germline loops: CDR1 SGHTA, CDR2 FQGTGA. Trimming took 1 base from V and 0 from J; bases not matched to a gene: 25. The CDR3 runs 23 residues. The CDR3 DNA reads TGTGCCAGCAGCTTAAATGGACGGTTGGGGCTGGCTAGCGGAACCCTGAGCACAGATACGCAGTATTTT. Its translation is CASSLNGRLGLASGTLSTDTQYF. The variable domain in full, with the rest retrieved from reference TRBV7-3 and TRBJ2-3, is GAGVSQTPSNKVTEKGKYVELRCDPISGHTALYWYRQSLGQGPEFLIYFQGTGAADDSGLPNDRFFAVRPEGSVSTLKIQRTERGDSAVYLCASSLNGRLGLASGTLSTDTQYFGPGTRLTVL.

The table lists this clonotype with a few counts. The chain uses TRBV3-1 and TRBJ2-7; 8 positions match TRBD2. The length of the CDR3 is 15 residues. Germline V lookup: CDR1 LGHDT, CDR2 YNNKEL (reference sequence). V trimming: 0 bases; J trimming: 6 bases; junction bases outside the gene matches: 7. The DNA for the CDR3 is TGTGCCAGCAGCCAAGATAGGGCGGGAGGCGGCGAGCAGTACTTC. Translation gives CASSQDRAGGGEQYF.